Sequencing of this T cell receptor beta chain was carried out in a study of PD-1 blockade in classical Hodgkin lymphoma. The wider study: Each patient was given nivolumab 3 mg/kg through a vein every 2 weeks. Findings and caveats of the study: Prior to therapy, complete responders displayed diversity much like that of newly diagnosed patients. Only CD4+ TCR diversity, not CD8+, had risen significantly by C4D1.

Each and every patient relapsed after autologous stem cell transplantation, and patients got differing brentuximab vedotin exposure. Relapsed/refractory classical Hodgkin lymphoma patients had complete, partial or progressive responses. Trimming took 1 base from V and 6 from J; bases not matched to a gene: 8. Germline V gene lookup returns CDR1 SGHVS and CDR2 FNYEAQ. The CDR3 length is 15 residues. As to this clone: The antigen is not known.

Measured with immunoSEQ multiplex PCR; TCRdb has only the in-frame clones, and not every one. Of over 11,000 clones in the sample, around 78% were seen once. Sequences were derived from peripheral blood mononuclear cells (PBMCs), sampled before the second cycle of nivolumab. The chain links TRBV7-6 to TRBJ2-7; 8 nucleotides match TRBD2. The receptor comes from a human donor with classical Hodgkin lymphoma. The CDR3 DNA reads as TGTGCCAGCAGCTTAGAATGGGGACTAGGGGGCGAGCAGTACTTC. It is translated as CASSLEWGLGGEQYF.